One and the same sample provided the 5 T cell receptor beta chains below, sequenced in a study of PD-L1 blockade in urothelial cancer. Time point given: peripheral blood 6 weeks after treatment start. Using immunoSEQ multiplex PCR, the repertoire was profiled, and TCRdb retains in-frame clones only, with some absent. Of fewer than 50,000 clones in the sample, about 88% were seen once. The sample consisted of PBMCs, taken around atezolizumab (anti-PD-L1) treatment. Receptors were obtained from a man aged 60-69 years with urothelial cancer.

This chain joins TRBV5-1 and TRBJ1-6; 8 nucleotides line up with TRBD1. Germline-derived CDR1 and CDR2 are SGHRS and YFSETQ. V lost 1 base, J lost 10 bases, and 7 bases stayed unmatched. This CDR3 is built from 15 residues. CDR3 residues: CASSLLQGDGSPLHF. In DNA form, the CDR3 reads TGCGCCAGCAGCTTGTTACAGGGGGACGGATCACCCCTCCACTTT.

The chain joins TRBV7-3 to TRBJ2-3; 7 positions agree with TRBD1. This CDR3 has 13 amino acids. Germline V lookup: CDR1 SGHTA, CDR2 FQGTGA. V lost 2 bases and J lost 4; bases outside the gene matches: 0. CDR3 loop: CASSLQGADTQYF. In DNA form, the CDR3 reads TGTGCCAGCAGCTTACAGGGGGCAGATACGCAGTATTTT. Combining the CDR3 with reference TRBV7-3 and TRBJ2-3 gives the whole variable domain GAGVSQTPSNKVTEKGKYVELRCDPISGHTALYWYRQSLGQGPEFLIYFQGTGAADDSGLPNDRFFAVRPEGSVSTLKIQRTERGDSAVYLCASSLQGADTQYFGPGTRLTVL.

The CDR3 reads CASSEDRGKGSPLHF. The DNA for the CDR3 is TGTGCCAGCAGTGAAGATCGGGGGAAGGGCTCACCCCTCCACTTT. The chain is built from TRBV2 and TRBJ1-6; tentative D call: TRBD1 (5 bases). The CDR3 contains 15 residues. The germline V gene encodes CDR1 SNHLY and CDR2 FYNNEI. The V end was cut by 1 base, the J end by 10 bases, with 14 bases between.

The chain links TRBV11-2 to TRBJ2-5; D might be TRBD1 (6 bases). The CDR3 spans 15 residues. V was trimmed by 0 bases and J by 4 bases, leaving 12 bases between them. CDR1 and CDR2 (germline): SGHAT, FQNNGV. The CDR3 DNA is TGTGCCAGCAGCTTAGAAAGGGGGTTGGGAGAGACCCAGTACTTC. This codes for CASSLERGLGETQYF.

This chain joins TRBV11-2 and TRBJ1-1, with D possibly matching TRBD1 (6 bases). There are 14 residues in the CDR3. V was trimmed by 5 bases and J by 6 bases, leaving 16 bases between them. Looked up from germline, CDR1 is SGHAT and CDR2 is FQNNGV. The CDR3 bases are TGTGCCAGCAGCGTGAACAGGGCTCACGCTGAAGCTTTCTTT. Protein sequence: CASSVNRAHAEAFF.